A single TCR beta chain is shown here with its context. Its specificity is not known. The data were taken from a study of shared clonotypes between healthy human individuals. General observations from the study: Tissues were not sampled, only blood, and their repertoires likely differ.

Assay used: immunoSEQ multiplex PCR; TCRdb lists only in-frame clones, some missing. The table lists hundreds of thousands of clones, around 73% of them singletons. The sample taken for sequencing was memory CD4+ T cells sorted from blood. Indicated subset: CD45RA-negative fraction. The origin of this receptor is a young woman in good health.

The CDR3 protein is CASSRPGVKYF. DNA of the CDR3: TGTGCCAGCAGTAGGCCCGGGGTGAAGTACTTC. The chain couples TRBV6-1 to TRBJ2-7, with a possible D match to TRBD2 (5 bases). V was pared by 5 bases and J by 11 bases, with 13 bases between. This CDR3 is 11 amino acids long. The germline CDR1 and CDR2 sequences are MNHNS and SASEGT.